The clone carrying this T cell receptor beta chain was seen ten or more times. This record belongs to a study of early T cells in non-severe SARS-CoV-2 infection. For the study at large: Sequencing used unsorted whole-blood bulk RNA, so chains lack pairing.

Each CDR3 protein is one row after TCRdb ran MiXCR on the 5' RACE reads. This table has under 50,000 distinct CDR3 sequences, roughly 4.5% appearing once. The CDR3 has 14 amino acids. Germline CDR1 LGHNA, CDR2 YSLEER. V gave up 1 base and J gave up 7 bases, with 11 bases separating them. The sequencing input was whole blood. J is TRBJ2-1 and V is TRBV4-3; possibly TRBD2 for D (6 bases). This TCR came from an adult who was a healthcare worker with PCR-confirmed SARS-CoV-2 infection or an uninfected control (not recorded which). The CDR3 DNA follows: TGCGCCAGCAGCCAAGTACTCGGGAGTAATGAGCAGTTCTTC. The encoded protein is CASSQVLGSNEQFF.